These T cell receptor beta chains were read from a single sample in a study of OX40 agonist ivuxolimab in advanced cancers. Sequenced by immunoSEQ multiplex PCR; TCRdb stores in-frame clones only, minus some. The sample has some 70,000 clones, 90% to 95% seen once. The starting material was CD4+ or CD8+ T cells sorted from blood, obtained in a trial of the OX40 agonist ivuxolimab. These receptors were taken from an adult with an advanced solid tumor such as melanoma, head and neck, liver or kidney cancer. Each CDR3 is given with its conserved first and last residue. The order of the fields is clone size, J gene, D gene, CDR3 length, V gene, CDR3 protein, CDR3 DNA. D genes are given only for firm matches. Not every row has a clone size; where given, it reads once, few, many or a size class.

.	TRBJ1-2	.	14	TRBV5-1	CASSLAGGTYGYTF	TGCGCCAGCAGCTTGGCGGGGGGTACATATGGCTACACCTTC
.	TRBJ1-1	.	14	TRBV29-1	CSVGDSPSNTEAFF	TGCAGCGTCGGAGACAGCCCCAGTAACACTGAAGCTTTCTTT
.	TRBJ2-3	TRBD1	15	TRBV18	CASSPGTGESDTQYF	TGTGCCAGCTCACCCGGGACAGGGGAGTCAGATACGCAGTATTTT
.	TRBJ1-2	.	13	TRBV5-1	CASSREANYGYTF	TGCGCCAGCAGCCGGGAGGCTAACTATGGCTACACCTTC
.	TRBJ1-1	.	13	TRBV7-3	CASSYQQGSEAFF	TGTGCCAGCAGCTACCAACAGGGCTCCGAAGCTTTCTTT
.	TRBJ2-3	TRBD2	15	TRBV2	CASSRLAGLTDTQYF	TGTGCCAGCAGTAGACTAGCGGGTCTCACAGATACGCAGTATTTT
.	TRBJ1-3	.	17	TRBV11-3	CASSFLTRTLRGNTIYF	TGTGCCAGCAGCTTCCTAACCAGGACATTGCGTGGGAACACCATATATTTT
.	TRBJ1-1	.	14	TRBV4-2	CASSQDALWTEAFF	TGTGCCAGCAGCCAAGATGCTCTTTGGACTGAAGCTTTCTTT
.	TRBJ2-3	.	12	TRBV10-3	CAISTNTDTQYF	TGTGCCATCAGTACAAACACAGATACGCAGTATTTT
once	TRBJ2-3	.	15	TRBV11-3	CASSPRVGGGNTQYF	TGTGCCAGCAGCCCGCGTGTTGGAGGCGGAAATACGCAGTATTTT
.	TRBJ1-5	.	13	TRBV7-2	CASSLGPDQPQHF	TGTGCCAGCAGCTTGGGTCCGGATCAGCCCCAGCATTTT
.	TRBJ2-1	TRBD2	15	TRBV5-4	CASTSHTGTSNEQFF	TGTGCCAGCACCTCCCATACCGGGACTAGCAATGAGCAGTTCTTC
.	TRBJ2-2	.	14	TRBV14	CASSQNLNTGELFF	TGTGCCAGCAGCCAAAATCTGAACACCGGGGAGCTGTTTTTT
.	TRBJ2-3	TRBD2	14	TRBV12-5	CASSRGASTDTQYF	TGTGCTAGTTCGCGGGGGGCTAGCACAGATACGCAGTATTTT
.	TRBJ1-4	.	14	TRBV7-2	CASSQAGGVEKLFF	TGTGCCAGCAGCCAGGCGGGGGGTGTTGAAAAACTGTTTTTT
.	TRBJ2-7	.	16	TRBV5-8	CASSLLEGQEIYEQYF	TGTGCCAGCAGCCTATTGGAGGGGCAGGAAATCTACGAGCAGTACTTC
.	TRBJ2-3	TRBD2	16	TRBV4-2	CASSQLAGEYTDTQYF	TGTGCCAGCAGCCAATTAGCGGGGGAATACACAGATACGCAGTATTTT
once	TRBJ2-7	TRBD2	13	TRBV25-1	CASRLAGADEQYF	TGTGCCAGCAGACTAGCGGGAGCCGACGAGCAGTACTTC
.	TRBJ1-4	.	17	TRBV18	CASSPRSLQGGNEKLFF	TGTGCCAGCTCCCCCAGGTCACTACAGGGAGGGAATGAAAAACTGTTTTTT
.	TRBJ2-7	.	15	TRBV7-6	CASSPHSLGGYEQYF	TGTGCCAGCAGCCCTCACTCTTTGGGCGGTTACGAGCAGTACTTC
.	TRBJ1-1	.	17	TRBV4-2	CASSQGGGRGLNTEAFF	TGTGCCAGCAGCCAAGGGGGAGGGAGGGGGTTGAACACTGAAGCTTTCTTT
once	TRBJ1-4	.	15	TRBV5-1	CASSLLGQSEGKLFF	TGCGCCAGCAGCTTGTTGGGGCAAAGTGAAGGAAAACTGTTTTTT
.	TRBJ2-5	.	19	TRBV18	CASSPPIGTRGAFGETQYF	TGTGCCAGCTCACCACCGATTGGAACTCGGGGGGCCTTCGGAGAGACCCAGTACTTC
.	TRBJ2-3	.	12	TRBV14	CASSQDTGTQYF	TGTGCCAGCAGCCAAGATACGGGTACGCAGTATTTT
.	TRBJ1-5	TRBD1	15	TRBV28	CASRYRDRSNQPQHF	TGTGCCAGCAGATACCGGGACAGGAGCAATCAGCCCCAGCATTTT
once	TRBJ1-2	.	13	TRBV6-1	CASSEAGGYGYTF	TGTGCCAGCAGTGAAGCGGGGGGCTATGGCTACACCTTC
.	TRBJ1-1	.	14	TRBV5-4	CASSPQTGSPEAFF	TGTGCCAGCAGCCCACAGACAGGTAGCCCTGAAGCTTTCTTT
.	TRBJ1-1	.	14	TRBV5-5	CASSPGALGTEAFF	TGTGCCAGCAGCCCAGGTGCGTTGGGGACTGAAGCTTTCTTT
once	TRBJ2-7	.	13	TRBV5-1	CASSEGSSYEQYF	TGCGCCAGCAGCGAAGGTAGCTCCTACGAGCAGTACTTC
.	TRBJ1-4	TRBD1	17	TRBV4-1	CASSQDRYGQGNEKLFF	TGCGCCAGCAGCCAAGATCGCTACGGACAGGGAAATGAAAAACTGTTTTTT